The present T cell receptor (beta chain) was sequenced within a study of control samples from healthy donors and cancer patients. Assay used: immunoSEQ multiplex PCR; TCRdb lists only in-frame clones, some missing. The sample holds tens of thousands of clones; about 88% are singletons and the top ten take 7.2%. The V end was cut by 4 bases, the J end by 10 bases, with 17 bases between. CDR1 is SGDLS and CDR2 is YYNGEE in the germline V gene. The CDR3 runs 13 residues. The sequence came from a man in his fifties in good health. The material sequenced was blood. The chain carries TRBV9 and TRBJ1-1; D is possibly TRBD1 (5 bases). The chain's CDR3 is CASSPPSGAGAFF. The CDR3 DNA reads TGTGCCAGCAGCCCGCCGTCCGGGGCGGGAGCTTTCTTT.